One and the same sample provided the 10 T cell receptor beta chains below, sequenced in a study of cytotoxic CD8 clonotypes in ibrutinib-treated CLL. Here immunoSEQ multiplex PCR was the method, and the copy in TCRdb shows in-frame clones only, minus some. The table records tens of thousands of clones, approximately 87% of them present only once. The starting material was PBMCs, obtained after 24 months of ibrutinib treatment. The receptors were gathered from a human donor with chronic lymphocytic leukemia.

This clone was seen only once. The chain recombines TRBV25-1 with TRBJ2-5; D possibly corresponds to TRBD2 (6 bases). The germline CDR1 and CDR2 sequences are MGHDK and SYGVNS. V dropped 2 bases and J dropped 5 bases, with 15 bases sitting between them. The CDR3 has 15 amino acids. The CDR3 reads CASSEVRGMGETQYF. As DNA, the CDR3 is TGTGCCAGCAGTGAAGTACGGGGGATGGGGGAGACCCAGTACTTC.

The J gene is TRBJ2-1, the V gene TRBV6-1; tentatively, D is TRBD2 (6 bases). Germline V gives CDR1 MNHNS, CDR2 SASEGT. The CDR3 covers 16 residues. V was cut by 3 bases and J by 6 bases, with 18 bases left in between. The CDR3 nucleotides are TGTGCCAGCAGTGAGGGTAGGCTGGGGAGGTCCAATGAGCAGTTCTTC. This gives the protein CASSEGRLGRSNEQFF.

The J gene is TRBJ1-5, the V gene TRBV28; 8 bases line up with TRBD1. Germline loops: CDR1 MDHEN, CDR2 SYDVKM. V trimming: 5 bases; J trimming: 0 bases; junction bases outside the gene matches: 3. The CDR3 extends over 15 amino acids. The CDR3 loop reads CASSRGQASNQPQHF. CDR3 in DNA: TGTGCCAGCAGTCGGGGACAGGCTAGCAATCAGCCCCAGCATTTT.

V and J are TRBV21-1 and TRBJ1-1. TRBV21-1 is labeled a pseudogene. This CDR3 region has 15 residues. The CDR3 here is CASTDSRGMNTEAFF. CDR3 sequence (DNA): TGTGCCAGCACGGACTCAAGGGGAATGAACACTGAAGCTTTCTTT.

The chain has TRBV7-2 and TRBJ1-5; D is perhaps TRBD1 (6 bases). Germline V gene sequence: CDR1 SGHTA, CDR2 FQGNSA. This CDR3 spans 14 amino acids. V was clipped by 6 bases and J by 3 bases, with 12 bases between them. CDR3 sequence: CASRAGTNNQPQHF. The DNA for the CDR3 is TGTGCCAGCAGGGCCGGGACAAACAATCAGCCCCAGCATTTT.

J is TRBJ2-7 and V is TRBV6-1; D tentatively fits TRBD1 or TRBD2 (5 bases each). V was clipped by 2 bases and J by 9 bases, with 20 bases between them. Germline V gene lookup returns CDR1 MNHNS and CDR2 SASEGT. The CDR3 is made up of 15 amino acids. The CDR3 protein is CASSESSGPRTRQYF. The CDR3 DNA follows: TGTGCCAGCAGTGAATCGTCGGGACCACGTACGAGGCAGTACTTC.

The chain combines TRBV9 with TRBJ1-1; D is uncertain. The CDR3 spans 13 residues. V shed 6 bases and J shed 5 bases, with 14 bases lying between them. The germline gives CDR1 SGDLS, CDR2 YYNGEE. The CDR3 here is CASTEVRKTEAFF. The DNA of the CDR3 is TGTGCCAGCACTGAGGTGAGGAAGACTGAAGCTTTCTTT. Full variable domain (missing parts from reference TRBV9 and TRBJ1-1): DSGVTQTPKHLITATGQRVTLRCSPRSGDLSVYWYQQSLDQGLQFLIQYYNGEERAKGNILERFSAQQFPDLHSELNLSSLELGDSALYFCASTEVRKTEAFFGQGTRLTVV.

This chain links TRBV6-5 with TRBJ2-7; TRBD2 is a possible D gene (7 bases). From germline, CDR1 is MNHEY and CDR2 SVGAGI. The germline V and J ends were trimmed by 10 bases and 4 bases, with 14 bases remaining between them. This CDR3 region has 12 residues. CDR3 in amino acids: CATGRGGYEQYF. CDR3 nucleotide sequence: TGTGCCACAGGGAGGGGGGGGTACGAGCAGTACTTC.

The count of this clone is one. The CDR3 region is CASSIDLAGIGETQYF. For the CDR3, the DNA is TGTGCCAGTAGTATAGATCTAGCGGGAATAGGAGAGACCCAGTACTTC. The gene calls are TRBV19 and TRBJ2-5; 9 nucleotides align to TRBD2. The CDR3 is made up of 16 amino acids. The V gene's germline CDR1 is LNHDA and CDR2 SQIVND (reference sequence). V was clipped by 0 bases and J by 4 bases; unmatched bases: 6.

V usage is TRBV7-2 and J usage is TRBJ2-3, with D possibly TRBD1 on 8 matching bases. This CDR3 has 15 amino acids. Germline values: CDR1 SGHTA, CDR2 FQGNSA. V lost 4 bases and J 4 bases, leaving 15 bases between the germline ends. CDR3 sequence (DNA): TGTGCCAGCAGCTCCTGGACAGGGAGGGCAGATACGCAGTATTTT. Translating it yields CASSSWTGRADTQYF.